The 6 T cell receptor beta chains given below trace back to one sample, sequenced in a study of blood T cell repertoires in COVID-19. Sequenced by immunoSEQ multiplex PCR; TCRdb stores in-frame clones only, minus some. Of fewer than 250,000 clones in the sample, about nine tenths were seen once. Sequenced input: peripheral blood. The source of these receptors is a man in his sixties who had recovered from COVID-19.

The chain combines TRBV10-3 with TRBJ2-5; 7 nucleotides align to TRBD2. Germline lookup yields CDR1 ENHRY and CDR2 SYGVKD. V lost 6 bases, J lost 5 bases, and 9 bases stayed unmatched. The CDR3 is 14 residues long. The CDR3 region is CAIRAKGLLETQYF. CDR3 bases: TGTGCCATCAGGGCGAAGGGACTATTGGAGACCCAGTACTTC.

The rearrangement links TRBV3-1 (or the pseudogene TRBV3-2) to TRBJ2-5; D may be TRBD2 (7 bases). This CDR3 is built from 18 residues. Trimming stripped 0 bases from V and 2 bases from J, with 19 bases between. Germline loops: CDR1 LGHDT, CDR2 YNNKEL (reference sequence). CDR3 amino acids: CASSQERYGGPQQETQYF. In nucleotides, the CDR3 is TGTGCCAGCAGCCAAGAGAGGTACGGGGGGCCCCAACAAGAGACCCAGTACTTC.

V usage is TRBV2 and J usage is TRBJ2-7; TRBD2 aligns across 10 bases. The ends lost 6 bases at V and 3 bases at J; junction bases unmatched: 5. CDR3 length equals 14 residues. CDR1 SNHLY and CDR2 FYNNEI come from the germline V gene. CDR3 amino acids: CASSGSGRVYEQYF. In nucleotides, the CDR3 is TGTGCCAGCAGCGGGAGCGGGAGGGTCTACGAGCAGTACTTC.

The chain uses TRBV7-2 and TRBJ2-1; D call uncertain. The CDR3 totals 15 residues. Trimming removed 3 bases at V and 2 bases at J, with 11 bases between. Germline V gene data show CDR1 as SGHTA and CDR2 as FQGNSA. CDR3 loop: CASSLASTTYNEQFF. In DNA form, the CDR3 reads TGTGCCAGCAGCTTGGCTAGTACGACCTACAATGAGCAGTTCTTC.

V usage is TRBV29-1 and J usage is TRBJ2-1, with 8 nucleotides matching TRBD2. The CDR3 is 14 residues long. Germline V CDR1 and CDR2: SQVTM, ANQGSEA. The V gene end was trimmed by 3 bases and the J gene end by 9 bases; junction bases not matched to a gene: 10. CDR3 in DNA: TGCAGCGTTGAGCCGGGAGGGGGGGTCGGTGAGCAGTTCTTC. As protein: CSVEPGGGVGEQFF.

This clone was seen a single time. CDR3 in amino acids: CASSQGRGNPHEQYF. The CDR3 DNA reads TGTGCCAGCAGCCAAGGCAGGGGTAATCCCCACGAGCAGTACTTC. The rearrangement joins TRBV9 to TRBJ2-7; a possible D gene is TRBD1 (6 bases). Between the trimmed V and J ends, which lost 4 bases and 5 bases, there was a span of 19 bases. Germline V gives CDR1 SGDLS, CDR2 YYNGEE. The CDR3 covers 15 residues.